The rows below give T cell receptor beta chains drawn from one sample of a study of long-term antiretroviral therapy in people with HIV. Clones were sequenced by immunoSEQ multiplex PCR, and TCRdb holds only the in-frame ones, with some missing. The sample consists of 42,000 or so clones, about 89% of them appearing once. The input for sequencing was unsorted PBMCs, taken 0.1 years before starting antiretroviral therapy. The receptors here all came from a woman aged 45 to 65 with HIV. Each CDR3 is given with its conserved first and last residue. The D gene is left open where the match is weak. The size field is filled for only some rows; it gives once, few, many or a size class.

TRBJ2-7 | TRBV10-3 | - | TRBD2 | CAISPRTSGYEQYF | TGTGCCATCAGTCCCCGGACTAGTGGGTACGAGCAGTACTTC
TRBJ1-6 | TRBV27 | few | TRBD1 | CASSQTGDNSPLHF | TGTGCCAGCAGTCAGACAGGGGATAATTCACCCCTCCACTTT
TRBJ2-3 | TRBV10-3 | - | - | CAISESISTGGKDTQYF | TGTGCCATCAGTGAGTCGATAAGTACGGGGGGCAAGGATACGCAGTATTTT
TRBJ2-3 | TRBV7-2 | once | TRBD2 | CASSLGSRGGTDTQYF | TGTGCCAGCAGCTTGGGTTCGCGGGGGGGGACAGATACGCAGTATTTT
TRBJ2-2 | TRBV4-3 | - | - | CASSQDSGQTGELFF | TGCGCCAGCAGCCAAGATTCAGGGCAGACCGGGGAGCTGTTTTTT
TRBJ2-2 | TRBV5-4 | - | TRBD2 | CASSSKRGGTGELFF | TGTGCCAGCAGCTCCAAGCGGGGGGGGACCGGGGAGCTGTTTTTT
TRBJ2-6 | TRBV2 | - | - | CASTIGLGANVLTF | TGTGCCAGCACGATTGGTCTTGGGGCCAACGTCCTGACTTTC
TRBJ2-3 | TRBV7-9 | - | - | CASSSTLGGANTDTQYF | TGTGCCAGCAGCTCCACCCTCGGCGGGGCAAACACAGATACGCAGTATTTT
TRBJ2-3 | TRBV27 | - | TRBD2 | CASSFLAGGSDTQYF | TGTGCCAGCAGTTTCCTAGCGGGGGGGTCAGATACGCAGTATTTT
TRBJ2-5 | TRBV7-6 | - | - | CASSLDRQQETQYF | TGTGCCAGCAGCTTAGACAGACAGCAAGAGACCCAGTACTTC
TRBJ2-5 | TRBV30 | - | - | CAWSVGQGRETQYF | TGTGCCTGGAGTGTAGGGCAGGGCCGGGAGACCCAGTACTTC
TRBJ1-3 | TRBV7-7 | - | - | CASSLDLSSGNTIYF | TGTGCTAGCAGCTTAGATCTGAGCTCTGGAAACACCATATATTTT
TRBJ1-6 | TRBV30 | few | TRBD1 | CAWAGQGPSPLHF | TGTGCCTGGGCTGGACAGGGACCTTCACCCCTCCACTTT
TRBJ2-3 | TRBV9 | few | TRBD2 | CASSLQRGRLTDTQYF | TGTGCCAGCAGCCTCCAGCGGGGGAGACTCACAGATACGCAGTATTTT
TRBJ2-3 | TRBV5-4 | - | - | CASTTQGTDTQYF | TGTGCCAGCACCACCCAGGGCACAGATACGCAGTATTTT
TRBJ2-7 | TRBV9 | - | TRBD2 | CASSPEGLAGPYEQYF | TGTGCCAGCAGCCCCGAGGGACTAGCGGGCCCCTACGAGCAGTACTTC
TRBJ1-2 | TRBV2 | few | - | CASSESVGYTF | TGTGCCAGCAGTGAGTCGGTGGGCTACACCTTC
TRBJ2-2 | TRBV25-1 | - | TRBD1 | CASSHPGQGITGELFF | TGTGCCAGCAGTCATCCGGGACAGGGAATCACCGGGGAGCTGTTTTTT
TRBJ2-5 | TRBV10-3 | - | TRBD2 | CAISESLLAGGQETQYF | TGTGCCATCAGTGAGTCCCTACTAGCGGGGGGCCAGGAGACCCAGTACTTC
TRBJ1-6 | TRBV6-6 | - | - | CASSFDRYSPLHF | TGTGCCAGCAGTTTCGACAGGTATTCACCCCTCCACTTT
TRBJ2-7 | TRBV9 | - | - | CASSGDITSYEQYF | TGTGCCAGCAGCGGGGACATCACCTCCTACGAGCAGTACTTC
TRBJ1-2 | TRBV5-1 | - | - | CASSLRPGGGYTF | TGCGCCAGCAGCCTACGACCCGGGGGGGGCTACACCTTC
TRBJ2-3 | TRBV9 | - | TRBD1 | CASSPRYRGDTQYF | TGTGCCAGCAGCCCCCGGTACAGGGGAGATACGCAGTATTTT
TRBJ2-3 | TRBV5-1 | - | - | CASSPVGSGGKDTQYF | TGCGCCAGCAGCCCGGTGGGATCAGGGGGGAAAGATACGCAGTATTTT
TRBJ2-5 | TRBV4-3 | - | - | CASSQDLGTQETQYF | TGCGCCAGCAGCCAAGATTTGGGGACCCAAGAGACCCAGTACTTC
TRBJ2-7 | TRBV2 | - | TRBD2 | CASASGGGYEQYF | TGTGCCAGCGCTAGCGGGGGAGGCTACGAGCAGTACTTC
TRBJ2-7 | TRBV28 | - | - | CASGGLRATSYEQYF | TGTGCCAGCGGGGGGTTGCGGGCTACTTCCTACGAGCAGTACTTC
TRBJ2-5 | TRBV30 | - | TRBD2 | CAWSVYPPGLQETQYF | TGTGCCTGGAGTGTATACCCGCCGGGACTACAAGAGACCCAGTACTTC
TRBJ1-4 | TRBV30 | - | TRBD1 | CAWSPRDRAGIFNEKLFF | TGTGCCTGGAGTCCGAGAGACAGGGCCGGGATCTTTAATGAAAAACTGTTTTTT
TRBJ2-3 | TRBV9 | - | - | CASSGSEGGLTDTQYF | TGTGCCAGCAGCGGGTCCGAGGGGGGCCTAACAGATACGCAGTATTTT
TRBJ2-5 | TRBV5-5 | - | TRBD1 | CASSPKDRGETQYF | TGTGCCAGCAGCCCCAAGGACAGGGGGGAGACCCAGTACTTC
TRBJ1-1 | TRBV7-8 | - | TRBD1 | CASSSLQGGFSTEAFF | TGTGCCAGCAGCTCCTTACAGGGGGGTTTTAGTACTGAAGCTTTCTTT